What follows is one T cell receptor (beta chain) and its context. The sample belongs to a study of T cell changes during pregnancy in multiple sclerosis. Some clones are missing from TCRdb's copy, which holds only in-frame ones; the method was immunoSEQ multiplex PCR. The data contain tens of thousands of clones, about 90% of them singletons. The V end was cut by 2 bases, the J end by 2 bases, with 15 bases between. CDR1 is MDHEN, CDR2 SYDVKM, per germline. This CDR3 comprises 16 residues. The sequencing here drew on CD4+ T cells from peripheral blood mononuclear cells, taken after pregnancy. The receptor was derived from a female donor in good health, enrolled as a control in a pregnancy study. The chain employs TRBV28 and TRBJ1-2; D remains unclear. The CDR3: CASSLAKRAGNYGYTF. The CDR3 DNA follows: TGTGCCAGCAGTTTAGCTAAGAGGGCTGGGAACTATGGCTACACCTTC.